The clone carrying this T cell receptor beta chain was recorded a few times. The antigen is unknown. The germline V gene encodes CDR1 SGHAT and CDR2 FQNNGV. The CDR3 is made up of 17 amino acids. The junction had 15 bases not matched to a gene; V was cut back by 5 bases and J by 6 bases. This entry is derived from a study of T cells after yellow fever vaccination. The overall study: Preparation of fractions with low cell numbers was performed using SMART-Seq v4 Ultra Low Input.

TCRdb itself ran the 5' RACE reads through MiXCR, one entry per CDR3 protein. Here the sample spans roughly 500,000 distinct CDR3 sequences, 19% being singletons. The study, taken as a whole, reports: Post-booster reappearance was seen for most primary-vaccination clones (around 97% CD4, around 90% CD8). The CD4 compartment and the CD8 compartment contained a small share of clonotypes in common.

The V gene is TRBV11-2, the J gene TRBJ2-1, with 8 nucleotides matching TRBD2. The clonotype comes from a man in his thirties or forties who received the YFV17D yellow fever vaccine. Sequenced material: PBMCs, taken 15 days after the yellow fever booster vaccination. The DNA for the CDR3 is TGTGCCAGCAGCCCGGGACTAGTTCCTCCTTTGGGCAATGAGCAGTTCTTC. This encodes CASSPGLVPPLGNEQFF.